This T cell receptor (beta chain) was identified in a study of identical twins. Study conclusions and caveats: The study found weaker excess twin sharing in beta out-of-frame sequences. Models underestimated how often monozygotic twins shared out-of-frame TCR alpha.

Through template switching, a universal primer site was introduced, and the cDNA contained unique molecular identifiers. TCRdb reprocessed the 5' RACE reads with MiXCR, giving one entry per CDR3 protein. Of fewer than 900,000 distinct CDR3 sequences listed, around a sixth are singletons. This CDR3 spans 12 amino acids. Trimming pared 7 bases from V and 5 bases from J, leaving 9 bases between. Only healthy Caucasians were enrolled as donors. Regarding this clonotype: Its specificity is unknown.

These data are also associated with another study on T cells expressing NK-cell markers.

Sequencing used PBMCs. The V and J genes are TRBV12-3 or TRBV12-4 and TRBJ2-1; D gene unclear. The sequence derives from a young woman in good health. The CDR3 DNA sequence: TGTGCCAGCACGCGCTACGACAATGAGCAGTTCTTC. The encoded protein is CASTRYDNEQFF.